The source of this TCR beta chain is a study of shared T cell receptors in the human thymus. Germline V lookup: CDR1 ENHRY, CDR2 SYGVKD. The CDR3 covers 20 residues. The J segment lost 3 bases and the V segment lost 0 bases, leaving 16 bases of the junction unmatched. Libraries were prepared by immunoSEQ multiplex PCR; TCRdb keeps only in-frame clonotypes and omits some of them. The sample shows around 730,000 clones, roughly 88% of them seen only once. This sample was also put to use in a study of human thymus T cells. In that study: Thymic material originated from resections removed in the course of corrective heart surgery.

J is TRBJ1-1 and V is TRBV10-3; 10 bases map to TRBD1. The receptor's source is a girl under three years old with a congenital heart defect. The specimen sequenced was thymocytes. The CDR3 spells CAISESSGTGEVEWDTEAFF. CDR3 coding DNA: TGTGCCATCAGTGAGTCCAGCGGGACAGGGGAAGTGGAATGGGACACTGAAGCTTTCTTT.